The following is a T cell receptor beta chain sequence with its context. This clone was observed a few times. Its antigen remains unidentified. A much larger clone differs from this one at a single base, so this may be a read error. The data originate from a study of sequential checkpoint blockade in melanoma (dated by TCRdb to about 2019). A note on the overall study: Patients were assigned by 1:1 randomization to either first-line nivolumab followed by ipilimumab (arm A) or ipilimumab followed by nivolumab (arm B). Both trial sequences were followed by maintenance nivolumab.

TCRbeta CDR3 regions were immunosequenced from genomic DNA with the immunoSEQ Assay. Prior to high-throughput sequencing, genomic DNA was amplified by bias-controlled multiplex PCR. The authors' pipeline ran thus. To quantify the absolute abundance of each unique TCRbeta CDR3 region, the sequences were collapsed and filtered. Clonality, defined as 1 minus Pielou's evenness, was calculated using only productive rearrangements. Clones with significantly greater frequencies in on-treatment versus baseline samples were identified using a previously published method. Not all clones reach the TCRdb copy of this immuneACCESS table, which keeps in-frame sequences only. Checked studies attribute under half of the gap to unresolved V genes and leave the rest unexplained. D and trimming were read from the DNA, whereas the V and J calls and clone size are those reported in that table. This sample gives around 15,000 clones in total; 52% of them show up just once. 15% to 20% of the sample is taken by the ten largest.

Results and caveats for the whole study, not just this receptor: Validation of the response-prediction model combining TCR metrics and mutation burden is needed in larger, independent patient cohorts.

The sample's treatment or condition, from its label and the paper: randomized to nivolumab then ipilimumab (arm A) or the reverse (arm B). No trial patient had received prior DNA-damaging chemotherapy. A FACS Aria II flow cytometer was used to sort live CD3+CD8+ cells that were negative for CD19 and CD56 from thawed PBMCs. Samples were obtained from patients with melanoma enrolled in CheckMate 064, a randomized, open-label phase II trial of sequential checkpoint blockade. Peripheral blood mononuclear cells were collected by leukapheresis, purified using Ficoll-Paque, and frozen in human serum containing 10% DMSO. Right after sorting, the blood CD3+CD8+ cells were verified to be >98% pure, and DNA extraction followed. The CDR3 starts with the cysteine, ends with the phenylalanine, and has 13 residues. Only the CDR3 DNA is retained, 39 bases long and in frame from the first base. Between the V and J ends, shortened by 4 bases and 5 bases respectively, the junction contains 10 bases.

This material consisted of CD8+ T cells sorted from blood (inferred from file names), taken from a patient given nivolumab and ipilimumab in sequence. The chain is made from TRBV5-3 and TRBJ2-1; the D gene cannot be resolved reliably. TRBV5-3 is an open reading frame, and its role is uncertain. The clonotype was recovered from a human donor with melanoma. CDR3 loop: CARSLFTDNEQFF. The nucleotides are TGTGCCAGAAGCCTCTTCACGGACAATGAGCAGTTCTTC.